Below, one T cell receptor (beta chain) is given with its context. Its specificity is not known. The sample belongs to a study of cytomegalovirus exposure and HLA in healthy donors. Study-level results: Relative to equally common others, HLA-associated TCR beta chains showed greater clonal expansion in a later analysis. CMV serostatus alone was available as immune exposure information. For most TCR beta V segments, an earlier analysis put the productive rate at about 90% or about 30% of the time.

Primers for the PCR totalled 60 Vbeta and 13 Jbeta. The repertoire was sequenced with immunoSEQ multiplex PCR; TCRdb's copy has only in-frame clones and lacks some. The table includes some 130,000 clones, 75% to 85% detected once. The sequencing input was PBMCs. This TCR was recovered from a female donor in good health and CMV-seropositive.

For the CDR3, the DNA is TGTGCCAGCTCACGACTGGAGGGAAACACCATATATTTT. It yields the protein CASSRLEGNTIYF. J is TRBJ1-3 and V is TRBV25-1; no clear D gene. Germline values: CDR1 MGHDK, CDR2 SYGVNS. This CDR3 contains 13 residues. Trimming took 8 bases from V and 4 from J, leaving 12 bases between them.